Sequencing of this TCR beta chain was carried out in a study of shared clonotypes between healthy human individuals. Germline assignment: CDR1 MDHEN and CDR2 SYDVKM. The CDR3 loop spans 16 amino acids. J was trimmed by 4 bases and V by 8 bases; bases with no gene match: 17. Generated by immunoSEQ multiplex PCR, the TCRdb table keeps only in-frame clones and is missing some. This sample has more than 2 million clones, with over 85% found just once. The source of this sequence is a man aged 18-30 years in good health. Specimen: naive CD4+ T cells sorted from blood. Subset in this sample: CD45RA+ positively selected. This chain joins TRBV28 and TRBJ2-7, with 7 bases that match TRBD1. CDR3: CASYGPGQERSYEQYF. Here the CDR3 DNA reads TGTGCCAGCTATGGACCTGGACAGGAGAGATCTTACGAGCAGTACTTC.